The 6 T cell receptor beta chains presented below share a single source sample, sequenced in a study of neoadjuvant anti-PD-1 for oral cavity cancer. Clones were read by immunoSEQ multiplex PCR, and TCRdb kept only the in-frame ones, dropping some. The repertoire holds 72,000 or so clones, with about four fifths as singletons. Sequenced material: PBMCs, taken before nivolumab (anti-PD-1) treatment. The receptors were sampled from a person aged 40 to 85 with oral cavity squamous cell carcinoma.

This sequence joins TRBV30 and TRBJ1-2, with a weak D call TRBD1 (6 bases). The CDR3 consists of 12 residues. Looked up from germline, CDR1 is GTSNPN and CDR2 is SVGIG (reference sequence). Trimming cost V 3 bases and J 7 bases, with 12 bases left between them. CDR3 DNA sequence: TGTGCCTGGAGATCTTACAGGGTTGGCTACACCTTC. It yields the protein CAWRSYRVGYTF.

This chain connects TRBV4-1 to TRBJ1-1; no definite D call. Trimming left V 0 bases short and J 2 bases short, with 7 bases between. The CDR3 sequence is 14 residues long. Germline CDR1 MGHRA, CDR2 YSYEKL. The CDR3 loop is CASSQEFGNTEAFF. CDR3 DNA: TGCGCCAGCAGCCAAGAGTTCGGTAACACTGAAGCTTTCTTT.

The rearrangement joins TRBV28 to TRBJ2-7; the match to TRBD2 covers 7 bases. The CDR3 has 15 amino acids. From germline, CDR1 is MDHEN and CDR2 SYDVKM. Trimming removed 8 bases from V and 2 bases from J; junction bases left unmatched: 12. CDR3 sequence (DNA): TGTGCCAGCGGGAGTTGGGCGGGAGAAGCCTACGAGCAGTACTTC. This codes for CASGSWAGEAYEQYF.

This clone was seen a few times. The rearrangement joins TRBV13 to TRBJ1-1, with 7 bases lining up with TRBD1. The V segment lost 8 bases and the J segment 2 bases; nucleotides outside the gene matches: 5. Germline-derived CDR1 and CDR2 are PRHDT and FYEKMQ (reference sequence). The CDR3 totals 13 residues. The CDR3 is CASQGQLNTEAFF. CDR3 coding DNA: TGTGCCAGCCAGGGACAGCTAAACACTGAAGCTTTCTTT. Complete variable domain (other parts from reference TRBV13 and TRBJ1-1): AAGVIQSPRHLIKEKRETATLKCYPIPRHDTVYWYQQGPGQDPQFLISFYEKMQSDKGSIPDRFSAQQFSDYHSELNMSSLELGDSALYFCASQGQLNTEAFFGQGTRLTVV.

V is TRBV5-6 and J is TRBJ2-1; possibly TRBD1 for D (5 bases). Deletions cut 0 bases from V and 6 bases from J, with 10 bases between. CDR3 length: 14 residues. Germline V gives CDR1 SGHDT, CDR2 YYEEEE. The CDR3 sequence is CASSLVGRVNEQFF. CDR3 coding DNA: TGTGCCAGCAGCTTGGTAGGCAGGGTCAATGAGCAGTTCTTC.

The rearrangement joins TRBV15 to TRBJ1-5; TRBD1 might be the D (5 bases). CDR1 and CDR2 from the germline V gene are LNHNV and YYDKDF (reference sequence). The CDR3 is 15 residues long. V was cut by 0 bases and J by 6 bases, with 12 bases left in between. In nucleotides, the CDR3 is TGTGCCACCAGCAGAGATCCCAGGGAGCTTCAGCCCCAGCATTTT. As protein: CATSRDPRELQPQHF.